This T cell receptor beta chain derives from a study of OX40 agonist ivuxolimab in advanced cancers. To note about this clone: The target antigen is unknown.

V was pared by 3 bases and J by 0 bases, with 5 bases between. The CDR3 has 14 residues. The germline V gene encodes CDR1 MNHEY and CDR2 SMNVEV (reference sequence). TCRdb's copy holds only in-frame clones and misses some; the assay was immunoSEQ multiplex PCR. The repertoire includes fewer than 20,000 clones, roughly 81% of them detected once, and over 60% sits in the top ten. General observations from the study: Fewer expanded clones were found on average in CD4+ than in CD8+ T cells. At 0.1 to 3.0 mg/kg, CD4+ and CD8+ blood T cells expanded clonally by week 6.

This TCR derives from an adult with an advanced solid tumor such as melanoma, head and neck, liver or kidney cancer. This material consisted of CD4+ or CD8+ T cells sorted from blood, taken in a trial of the OX40 agonist ivuxolimab. V and J are TRBV27 and TRBJ2-2; D gene uncertain. The CDR3 nucleotides read TGTGCCAGCAGTTTGTCAACGAACACCGGGGAGCTGTTTTTT. Residues: CASSLSTNTGELFF.